This T cell receptor (beta chain) emerged from a study of blood T cell repertoires in COVID-19. Study context: Acute and convalescent COVID-19 specimens originated in the United States, Italy and Spain. PBMCs, B-cell-depleted T cells, or T cells provided the cDNA or gDNA that made up the material.

V was clipped by 3 bases and J by 0 bases; unmatched bases: 6. Germline V gene lookup returns CDR1 MNHEY and CDR2 SMNVEV (reference sequence). This CDR3 is 19 amino acids long. The authors' processing: Quantification of nucleated cells was approximated via reference gene primer amplification. Produced via immunoSEQ multiplex PCR; TCRdb's table is partial and in-frame only. V, J and clone size are taken as reported in that table, and D and trimming were inferred from the DNA itself. Altogether more than 250,000 clones are present, 87% being singletons, with the ten largest covering 1%. Sequenced input: peripheral blood. The sequence was collected from a man in his forties or fifties with active or convalescent COVID-19. This rearrangement joins TRBV27 to TRBJ2-1; 15 bases fit TRBD2. CDR3 sequence reads: CASSLGLAGGRSSYNEQFF. DNA of the CDR3: TGTGCCAGCAGTTTGGGACTAGCGGGGGGTCGGAGCTCCTACAATGAGCAGTTCTTC.